The 28 T cell receptor beta chains below were found in one sample sequenced in a study of blood T cell repertoires in COVID-19. The method was immunoSEQ multiplex PCR; TCRdb's version includes in-frame clones alone and lacks a portion of them. Altogether roughly 57,000 clones are present, roughly 90% being singletons, with the ten largest covering about 16%. The sequencing sample was made of peripheral blood. These receptors all come from an elderly man with acute or convalescent COVID-19.

This chain joins TRBV15 and TRBJ2-5, with 9 bases aligning to TRBD1. Germline V gene data show CDR1 as LNHNV and CDR2 as YYDKDF (reference sequence). CDR3 size: 14 residues. Losses at the gene ends were 3 bases for V and 2 bases for J; bases not matched to a gene: 1. This CDR3 is CATSSGQGQETQYF. CDR3 sequence (DNA): TGTGCCACCAGCAGCGGACAGGGGCAAGAGACCCAGTACTTC.

This rearrangement joins TRBV5-1 to TRBJ2-3; a possible D gene is TRBD2 (6 bases). Germline values: CDR1 SGHRS, CDR2 YFSETQ. V lost 7 bases and J lost 2, with 11 bases in between. There are 13 residues in the CDR3. CDR3 DNA sequence: TGCGCCAGCGCCGGGGGTGACACAGATACGCAGTATTTT. Amino acid sequence: CASAGGDTDTQYF.

V gene TRBV3-1 (or the pseudogene TRBV3-2) combines with J gene TRBJ2-7; 7 bases map to TRBD1. The ends lost 4 bases at V and 6 bases at J; junction bases unmatched: 3. This CDR3 spans 12 amino acids. Germline V gene sequence: CDR1 LGHDT, CDR2 YNNKEL (reference sequence). DNA for the CDR3: TGTGCCAGCAGCCCGGGACAGCGCGAGCAGTACTTC. Amino acid sequence: CASSPGQREQYF.

The V call is TRBV30, the J call TRBJ2-5; TRBD2 agrees at 11 bases. The CDR3 has 19 residues. The germline V gene encodes CDR1 GTSNPN and CDR2 SVGIG (reference sequence). Trimming took 3 bases from V and 2 from J; bases not matched to a gene: 17. The CDR3, as DNA: TGTGCCTGGAGCGTGACTGAAGGGCTAGCGGGGGGACTACAAGAGACCCAGTACTTC. This codes for CAWSVTEGLAGGLQETQYF.

The J gene is TRBJ2-7, the V gene TRBV3-1 (or the pseudogene TRBV3-2), with D possibly being TRBD1 (5 bases). V shed 1 base and J shed 2 bases, with 12 bases lying between them. Germline assignment: CDR1 LGHDT and CDR2 YNNKEL (reference sequence). The length of the CDR3 is 15 residues. DNA of the CDR3: TGTGCCAGCAGCCAAGGTCTGGGGCTGACCTACGAGCAGTACTTC. Encoded protein: CASSQGLGLTYEQYF.

This clone turned up a few times. The V gene is TRBV5-1, the J gene TRBJ2-5, with TRBD1 as a possible D gene (6 bases). This CDR3 has 16 residues. The V gene lost 5 bases and the J gene lost 1 base, with 18 bases spanning the gap. Germline V CDR1 and CDR2: SGHRS, YFSETQ. The CDR3: CASRVPQAGVQETQYF. DNA for the CDR3: TGCGCCAGCAGGGTTCCCCAGGCAGGGGTCCAAGAGACCCAGTACTTC.

The chain recombines TRBV27 with TRBJ1-6, with TRBD1 matching 10 bases. CDR1 and CDR2 (germline): MNHEY, SMNVEV (reference sequence). This CDR3 has 14 amino acids. V shed 5 bases, J shed 9 bases, and the junction held 4 bases outside the gene matches. CDR3 bases: TGTGCCAGCAGTGCCGGGACAGGGGTTTCACCCCTCCACTTT. Translated: CASSAGTGVSPLHF.

The table lists this clone with a count of one. The rearrangement joins TRBV23-1 to TRBJ2-5; 7 bases are shared with TRBD1. TRBV23-1 carries the ORF label, with uncertain function. Trimming removed 10 bases from V and 4 bases from J; junction bases left unmatched: 6. CDR3 size: 12 residues. CDR3 sequence reads: CATQGVGETQYF. CDR3 nucleotides: TGCGCCACCCAGGGGGTTGGAGAGACCCAGTACTTC.

The rearrangement links TRBV6-5 to TRBJ1-4, with 8 bases fitting TRBD1. Germline values: CDR1 MNHEY, CDR2 SVGAGI. The CDR3 has 14 amino acids. V shed 5 bases and J 8 bases; nucleotides not matched to a gene: 7. CDR3 nucleotides: TGTGCCAGCAGTCCTACAGGGGGGCAGGAAAAACTGTTTTTT. Residues: CASSPTGGQEKLFF.

This chain connects TRBV15 to TRBJ2-5; D is perhaps TRBD2 (6 bases). The germline CDR1 and CDR2 sequences are LNHNV and YYDKDF (reference sequence). There are 14 residues in the CDR3. The V end lost 3 bases, the J end lost 6 bases, and 14 bases lay between the germline ends. The CDR3: CATSRDPGLQTQYF. The DNA for the CDR3 is TGTGCCACCAGCAGGGACCCGGGACTTCAGACCCAGTACTTC.

CDR3 sequence: CASSIPPTGNSPLHF. Here the CDR3 DNA reads TGTGCCAGTAGTATTCCCCCGACAGGGAATTCACCCCTCCACTTT. The V gene is TRBV19, the J gene TRBJ1-6; 7 bases agree with TRBD1. This CDR3 has 15 amino acids. Germline-derived CDR1 and CDR2 are LNHDA and SQIVND (reference sequence). The V gene end was trimmed by 3 bases and the J gene end by 7 bases; junction bases not matched to a gene: 6. Using reference TRBV19 and TRBJ1-6 for the parts outside the CDR3, the full variable domain is DGGITQSPKYLFRKEGQNVTLSCEQNLNHDAMYWYRQDPGQGLRLIYYSQIVNDFQKGDIAEGYSVSREKKESFPLTVTSAQKNPTAFYLCASSIPPTGNSPLHFGNGTRLTVT.

The chain has TRBV11-2 and TRBJ2-7; D is perhaps TRBD2 (5 bases). CDR1 and CDR2 from the germline V gene are SGHAT and FQNNGV. The CDR3 extends over 14 amino acids. V shed 4 bases and J shed 3 bases, with 13 bases lying between them. In nucleotides, the CDR3 is TGTGCCAGCAGCTCACTTTACCGGGGCTACGAGCAGTACTTC. Translation: CASSSLYRGYEQYF.

The chain recombines TRBV15 with TRBJ1-2, with 11 bases lining up with TRBD1. The CDR3 extends over 14 amino acids. The germline V gene has CDR1 LNHNV and CDR2 YYDKDF (reference sequence). V lost 5 bases to trimming and J lost 8 bases; unmatched junction nucleotides: 7. The CDR3 DNA reads as TGTGCCACCAGCGGGATTAGGACAGGGGGCGGCTACACCTTC. Its translation is CATSGIRTGGGYTF.

The rearrangement links TRBV24-1 to TRBJ2-3, with no clear D. Between the trimmed V and J ends, which lost 4 bases and 7 bases, there was a span of 8 bases. This CDR3 has 12 residues. CDR1 is KGHDR and CDR2 is SFDVKD in the germline V gene. CDR3 sequence: CATSDRYYTQYF. The CDR3 region has the DNA TGTGCCACCAGTGACCGGTATTATACGCAGTATTTT.

The V gene is TRBV13, the J gene TRBJ1-2, with D unclear. The CDR3 loop spans 14 amino acids. In germline, CDR1 is PRHDT, CDR2 FYEKMQ (reference sequence). Deletions cut 4 bases from V and 2 bases from J, with 11 bases between. The CDR3 protein is CASSSTTENYGYTF. CDR3 nucleotide sequence: TGTGCCAGCAGCTCGACTACAGAGAACTATGGCTACACCTTC.

The genes are TRBV9 and TRBJ2-3; TRBD1 agrees at 9 bases. The V gene's germline CDR1 is SGDLS and CDR2 YYNGEE. This CDR3 region has 15 residues. With V trimmed by 2 bases and J by 2 bases, 3 bases remained unmatched. CDR3 residues: CASSVRDRVTDTQYF. The DNA of the CDR3 is TGTGCCAGCAGCGTCCGGGACAGGGTCACAGATACGCAGTATTTT.

The gene calls are TRBV6-5 and TRBJ1-1; D ambiguous. Per germline, CDR1 MNHEY and CDR2 SVGAGI. V was cut by 6 bases and J by 2 bases, with 7 bases left in between. This CDR3 is built from 12 residues. In DNA form, the CDR3 reads TGTGCCAGCAGGAGACTAAACACTGAAGCTTTCTTT. It encodes CASRRLNTEAFF.

The CDR3 DNA sequence: TGCAGCGTTGTTGGGGCCCAAGAGACCCAGTACTTC. It codes for CSVVGAQETQYF. This chain uses TRBV29-1 with TRBJ2-5, with D perhaps TRBD1 (5 bases). The CDR3 is 12 amino acids. The V end lost 4 bases, the J end lost 1 base, and 7 bases lay between the germline ends. Germline CDR1 reads SQVTM; CDR2 reads ANQGSEA.

The rearrangement links TRBV6-5 to TRBJ1-6; TRBD1 is a possible D gene (5 bases). In germline, CDR1 is MNHEY, CDR2 SVGAGI. The CDR3 is 12 amino acids. Trimming cost V 6 bases and J 13 bases, with 13 bases left between them. CDR3 bases: TGTGCCAGCAGGGACATGTGGGGTCCCCTCCACTTT. Protein sequence: CASRDMWGPLHF.

The V and J genes are TRBV25-1 and TRBJ2-7, with D perhaps matching TRBD1 (6 bases). The V gene's germline CDR1 is MGHDK and CDR2 SYGVNS. This CDR3 contains 13 residues. V was cut by 7 bases and J by 9 bases, with 19 bases left in between. The CDR3 region has the DNA TGTGCCAGCACCCTCGGACAGTTTTCCCCGCAGTACTTC. Translation gives CASTLGQFSPQYF.

The gene calls are TRBV15 and TRBJ2-1; the D gene is possibly TRBD2 (7 bases). Germline V lookup: CDR1 LNHNV, CDR2 YYDKDF (reference sequence). The CDR3 is 16 residues long. The germline V and J ends were trimmed by 5 bases and 4 bases, with 18 bases remaining between them. The DNA of the CDR3 is TGTGCCACCAGCCCTAGAGGGGGGGCGGGGTACAATGAGCAGTTCTTC. Amino acid sequence: CATSPRGGAGYNEQFF.

This chain joins TRBV30 and TRBJ1-2; maybe TRBD1 (6 bases). The V end lost 4 bases, the J end lost 3 bases, and 12 bases lay between the germline ends. Germline CDR1 reads GTSNPN; CDR2 reads SVGIG (reference sequence). The CDR3 is made up of 13 amino acids. The CDR3 bases are TGTGCCTGGACAGGGGCGCGAGACTATGGCTACACCTTC. Translated, it gives CAWTGARDYGYTF.

The chain has TRBV11-3 and TRBJ2-3; tentatively, D is TRBD1 (6 bases). Trimming shortened V by 5 bases and J by 5 bases, and 14 bases separated the two germline ends. The CDR3 runs to 14 residues. Germline-derived CDR1 and CDR2 are SGHNT and YENEEA. The chain's CDR3 is CASSPGQNRDTQYF. In nucleotides, the CDR3 is TGTGCCAGCAGCCCAGGACAGAACCGAGATACGCAGTATTTT.

There are many counts of this clone. This chain links TRBV11-2 with TRBJ2-5, with D maybe TRBD2 (5 bases). CDR1 and CDR2 from the germline V gene are SGHAT and FQNNGV. Trimming took off 5 bases at V and 5 bases at J, with 21 bases between the two ends. CDR3 length: 16 amino acids. The CDR3: CASSPGSGGWLETQYF. In DNA form, the CDR3 reads TGTGCCAGCAGCCCGGGTTCGGGCGGGTGGCTGGAGACCCAGTACTTC.

This sequence joins TRBV25-1 and TRBJ2-5; 8 nucleotides agree with TRBD1. This CDR3 is 14 amino acids long. V lost 3 bases to trimming and J lost 5 bases; unmatched junction nucleotides: 5. The germline V gene encodes CDR1 MGHDK and CDR2 SYGVNS. The CDR3 nucleotides are TGTGCCAGCAGTGACGGACAGGGTAGGGAGACCCAGTACTTC. It specifies CASSDGQGRETQYF.

V usage is TRBV5-4 and J usage is TRBJ1-1; 7 bases match TRBD1. Germline CDR1 and CDR2: SGHNT and YYREEE (reference sequence). The V gene end was trimmed by 4 bases and the J gene end by 10 bases; junction bases not matched to a gene: 13. The length of the CDR3 is 14 residues. The CDR3 is CASSAGQQRGGAFF. CDR3 bases: TGTGCCAGCAGCGCGGGACAGCAGCGAGGCGGAGCTTTCTTT.

The chain carries TRBV5-6 and TRBJ2-7; 9 nucleotides align to TRBD1. In germline, CDR1 is SGHDT, CDR2 YYEEEE. This CDR3 is built from 14 residues. The junction had 6 bases not matched to a gene; V was cut back by 4 bases and J by 4 bases. CDR3: CASSQQGAGYEQYF. As DNA, the CDR3 is TGTGCCAGCAGCCAACAGGGGGCAGGGTACGAGCAGTACTTC.

This chain joins TRBV13 and TRBJ2-3, with D hard to call. Germline V gives CDR1 PRHDT, CDR2 FYEKMQ (reference sequence). The CDR3 sequence is 14 residues long. Deletions cut 3 bases from V and 0 bases from J, with 7 bases between. The CDR3 here is CASSFRISTDTQYF. The DNA for the CDR3 is TGTGCCAGCAGCTTCAGGATAAGCACAGATACGCAGTATTTT.